This T cell receptor beta chain is from a study of T cell repertoires in cytomegalovirus infection. Across the whole study: The public TCR beta signatures pointed to both CMV infection and matching HLA type.

This clonotype was detected a few times. Its antigen is still unknown. Findings of the study overall: Ex vivo responses were dominated by HLA-C-restricted CMV-specific TCR beta clonotypes. Cumulative public TCR beta family frequency identified carriers of CMV plus the relevant HLA.

Germline-derived CDR1 and CDR2 are MDHEN and SYDVKM. This CDR3 is built from 17 residues. The ends were cut back, 7 bases at V and 0 bases at J, with 19 bases in the middle. TCRdb fed the reads into MiXCR, producing one record per CDR3 protein. The sample lists some 390,000 distinct CDR3 sequences, around a sixth occurring once. The clonotype comes from a human donor in good health (CMV status not recorded). Some clones in this sample may be carry-over from other donors' samples. Sequencing input: PBMCs. The chain recombines TRBV28 with TRBJ1-5; perhaps TRBD1 as D (5 bases). The CDR3 DNA sequence: TGTGCCAGCACCTCTAGGCAGGGACTTTATAGCAATCAGCCCCAGCATTTT. Its translation: CASTSRQGLYSNQPQHF.